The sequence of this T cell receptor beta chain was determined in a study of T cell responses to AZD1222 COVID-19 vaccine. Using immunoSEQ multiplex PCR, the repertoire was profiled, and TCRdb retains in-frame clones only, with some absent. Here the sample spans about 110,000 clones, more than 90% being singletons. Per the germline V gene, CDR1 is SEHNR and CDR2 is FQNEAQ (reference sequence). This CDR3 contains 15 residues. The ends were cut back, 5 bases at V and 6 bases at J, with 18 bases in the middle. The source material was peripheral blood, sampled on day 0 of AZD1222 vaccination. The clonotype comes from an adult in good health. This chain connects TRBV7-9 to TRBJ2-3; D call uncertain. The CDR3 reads CASSQWARSVDTQYF. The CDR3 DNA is TGTGCCAGCAGCCAATGGGCCCGCTCAGTGGATACGCAGTATTTT.